This paragraph reports one TCR beta chain. Seattle participants joined during active infection and were tracked over time. These data are taken from a study of blood T cell repertoires in COVID-19. Looking at the study overall: Sources were T cells, B-cell-depleted T cells, or PBMCs; the material itself was cDNA or gDNA.

Generated by immunoSEQ multiplex PCR, the TCRdb table keeps only in-frame clones and is missing some. The sample has fewer than 200,000 clones; more than 75% are singletons. Germline CDR1 reads SGHTA; CDR2 reads FQGNSA. V was cut by 2 bases and J by 6 bases, with 8 bases left in between. The CDR3 runs to 14 residues. The sequence was collected from an older woman with COVID-19, enrolled during active disease. The sequencing input was peripheral blood. The chain uses TRBV7-2 and TRBJ1-6, with a possible D match to TRBD1 (5 bases). The CDR3 region has the DNA TGTGCCAGCAGCTTAAGAAGGGGTAATTCACCCCTCCACTTT. This codes for CASSLRRGNSPLHF.